The T cell receptor (beta chain) under discussion was sequenced for a study of radiotherapy plus CTLA-4 blockade in lung cancer. Study context: With 31% of patients having disease control, objective responses were seen in roughly 18%.

With regard to this clone: Its antigen is not identified.

Trimming left V 2 bases short and J 7 bases short, with 14 bases between. Per the germline V gene, CDR1 is MNHEY and CDR2 is SVGAGI. The CDR3 contains 14 residues. TCRdb's table, derived via immunoSEQ multiplex PCR, lists solely in-frame clones and lacks some. The table includes 77,000 or so clones, roughly 69% detected once. Points from the study as a whole: Researchers report tumor-derived TCR clones expanding in blood after radiotherapy plus ipilimumab. Early clone dynamics of blood T cells, plus interferon-beta, reportedly predicted response best.

Focal radiation with ipilimumab CTLA-4 blockade was given to patients with chemo-refractory metastatic non-small-cell lung cancer. The source is a human donor with non-small cell lung cancer whose response to radiotherapy plus ipilimumab could not be evaluated. This chain links TRBV6-5 with TRBJ1-1; no firm D call. Here the sequenced sample was peripheral blood, taken from a patient treated with radiotherapy plus ipilimumab. The DNA for the CDR3 is TGTGCCAGCAGTTACACGGGTGTGGTGAGTGAAGCTTTCTTT. Protein: CASSYTGVVSEAFF.